This entry lists 6 T cell receptor beta chains sequenced from one sample in a study of shared clonotypes between healthy human individuals. The repertoire was sequenced with immunoSEQ multiplex PCR; TCRdb's copy has only in-frame clones and lacks some. This sample has approximately 2,000,000 clones, with less than 95% found just once. The sample comprised naive CD4+ T cells from PBMCs. Regarding subset: CD45RA+ positively selected. Receptor source: a young man in good health. Some clones in this sample may be carry-over from other donors' samples.

This chain joins TRBV6-5 and TRBJ2-7; TRBD2 matches 12 bases. The CDR3 is 12 amino acids. The V and J ends lost 10 bases and 9 bases, in that order; junction bases with no gene match: 7. In germline, CDR1 is MNHEY, CDR2 SVGAGI. The CDR3 region is CATSSGRAVQYF. The CDR3 DNA is TGTGCCACCTCTAGCGGGAGGGCCGTGCAGTACTTC.

The rearrangement joins TRBV5-1 to TRBJ2-7; tentative D call: TRBD1 (5 bases). V dropped 3 bases and J dropped 4 bases, with 14 bases sitting between them. CDR3 length equals 14 residues. Per germline, CDR1 SGHRS and CDR2 YFSETQ. The CDR3: CASSSQGRDYEQYF. The DNA for the CDR3 is TGCGCCAGCAGCTCGCAGGGCAGGGATTACGAGCAGTACTTC.

In its sample, this clone was seen once. The chain links TRBV5-1 to TRBJ1-2, with D unresolved. V lost 2 bases and J lost 6, with 14 bases in between. CDR3 length: 14 amino acids. The germline gives CDR1 SGHRS, CDR2 YFSETQ. CDR3 sequence reads: CASSFTAGDNGYTF. CDR3 nucleotide sequence: TGCGCCAGCAGCTTTACGGCAGGCGATAATGGCTACACCTTC.

CDR3 nucleotides: TGTGCCTGGAGGAGTATGACAGGGATTAATGAAAAACTGTTTTTT. Translation gives CAWRSMTGINEKLFF. The rearrangement joins TRBV30 to TRBJ1-4, with TRBD1 matching over 7 bases. This CDR3 comprises 15 residues. V was clipped by 3 bases and J by 4 bases; unmatched bases: 8. Germline CDR1 and CDR2: GTSNPN and SVGIG (reference sequence).

The chain employs TRBV2 and TRBJ1-3; unclear D gene. The CDR3 is made up of 15 amino acids. V shed 6 bases and J shed 3 bases, with 15 bases lying between them. Germline V gives CDR1 SNHLY, CDR2 FYNNEI. The CDR3 coding sequence is TGTGCCAGCAGCTCATCAACCGGCATTGGAAACACCATATATTTT. This encodes CASSSSTGIGNTIYF.

The J gene is TRBJ1-2, the V gene TRBV6-6; a possible D gene is TRBD1 (5 bases). Germline loops: CDR1 MNHNY, CDR2 SVGAGI (reference sequence). Trimming took 5 bases from V and 13 from J, leaving 17 bases between them. The CDR3 runs 12 residues. The CDR3 sequence is CASSPGRVRCTF. CDR3 nucleotide sequence: TGTGCCAGCAGTCCGGGCAGGGTTCGTTGCACCTTC.